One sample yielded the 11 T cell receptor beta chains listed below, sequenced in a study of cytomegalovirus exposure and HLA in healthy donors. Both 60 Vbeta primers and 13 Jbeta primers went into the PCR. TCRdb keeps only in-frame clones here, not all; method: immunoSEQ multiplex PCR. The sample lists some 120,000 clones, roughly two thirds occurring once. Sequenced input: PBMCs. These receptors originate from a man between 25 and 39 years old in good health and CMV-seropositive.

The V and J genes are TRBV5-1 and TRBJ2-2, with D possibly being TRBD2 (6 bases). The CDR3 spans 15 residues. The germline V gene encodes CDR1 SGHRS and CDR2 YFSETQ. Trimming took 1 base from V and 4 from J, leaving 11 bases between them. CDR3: CASSLMGGGTGELFF. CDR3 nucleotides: TGCGCCAGCAGCTTGATGGGAGGAGGCACCGGGGAGCTGTTTTTT.

The DNA for the CDR3 is TGCGCCAGCAGTTCGTCCGGGCAAGAGACCCAGTACTTC. This encodes CASSSSGQETQYF. The chain couples TRBV10-2 to TRBJ2-5; D unclear. Germline CDR1 and CDR2: WSHSY and SAAADI. V was trimmed by 5 bases and J by 2 bases, leaving 9 bases between them. CDR3 length equals 13 residues.

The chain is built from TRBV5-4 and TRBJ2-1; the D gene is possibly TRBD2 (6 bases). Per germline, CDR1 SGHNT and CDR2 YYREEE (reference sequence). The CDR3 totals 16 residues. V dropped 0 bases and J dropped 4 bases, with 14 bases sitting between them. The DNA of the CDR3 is TGTGCCAGCAGCTTGGAGGCTAGCGTAGAGTACAATGAGCAGTTCTTC. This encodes CASSLEASVEYNEQFF.

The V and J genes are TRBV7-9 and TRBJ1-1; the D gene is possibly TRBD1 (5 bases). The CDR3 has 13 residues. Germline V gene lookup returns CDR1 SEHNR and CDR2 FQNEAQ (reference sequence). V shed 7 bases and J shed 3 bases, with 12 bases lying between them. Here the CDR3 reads CASTIGADTEAFF. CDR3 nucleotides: TGTGCCAGCACCATAGGGGCGGACACTGAAGCTTTCTTT.

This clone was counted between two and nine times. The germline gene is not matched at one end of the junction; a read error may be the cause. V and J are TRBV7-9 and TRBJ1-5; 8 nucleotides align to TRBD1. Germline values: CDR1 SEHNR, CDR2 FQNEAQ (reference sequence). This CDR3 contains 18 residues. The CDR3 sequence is CSSSLAAGGASSNQPQHF. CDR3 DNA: TGTTCCAGCAGCCTGGCGGCAGGGGGCGCGTCTAGCAATCAGCCCCAGCATTTT.

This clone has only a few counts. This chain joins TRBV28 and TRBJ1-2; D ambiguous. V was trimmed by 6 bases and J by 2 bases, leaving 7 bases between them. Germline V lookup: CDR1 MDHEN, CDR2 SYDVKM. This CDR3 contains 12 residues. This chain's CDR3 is CASSGVNYGYTF. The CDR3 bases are TGTGCCAGCAGCGGGGTAAACTATGGCTACACCTTC.

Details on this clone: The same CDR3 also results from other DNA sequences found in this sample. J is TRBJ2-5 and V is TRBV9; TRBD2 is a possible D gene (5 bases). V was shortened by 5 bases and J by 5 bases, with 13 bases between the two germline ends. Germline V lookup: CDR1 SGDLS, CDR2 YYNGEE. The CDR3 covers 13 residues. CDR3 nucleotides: TGTGCCAGCAGTTCGGGGATGGGGGAGACCCAGTACTTC. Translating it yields CASSSGMGETQYF.

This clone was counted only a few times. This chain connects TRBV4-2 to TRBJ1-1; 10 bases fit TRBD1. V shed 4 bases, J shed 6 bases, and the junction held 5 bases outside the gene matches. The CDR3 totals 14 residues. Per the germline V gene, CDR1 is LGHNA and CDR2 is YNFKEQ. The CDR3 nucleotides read TGTGCCAGCAGCCGGGGGACAGGGGTCGCTGAAGCTTTCTTT. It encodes CASSRGTGVAEAFF.

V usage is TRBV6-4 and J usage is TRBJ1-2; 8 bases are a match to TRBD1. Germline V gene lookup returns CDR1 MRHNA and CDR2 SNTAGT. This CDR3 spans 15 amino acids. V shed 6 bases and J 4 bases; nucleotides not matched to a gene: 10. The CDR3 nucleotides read TGTGCCAGCAGCACCGGACAGGGTGGCGGCTATGGCTACACCTTC. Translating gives CASSTGQGGGYGYTF.

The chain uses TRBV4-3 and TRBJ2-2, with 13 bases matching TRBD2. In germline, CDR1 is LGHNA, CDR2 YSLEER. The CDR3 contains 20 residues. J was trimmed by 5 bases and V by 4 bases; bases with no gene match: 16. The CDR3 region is CASSPGLAGIIEQRTGELFF. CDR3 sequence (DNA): TGCGCCAGCAGCCCGGGACTAGCGGGGATCATAGAACAAAGGACCGGGGAGCTGTTTTTT.

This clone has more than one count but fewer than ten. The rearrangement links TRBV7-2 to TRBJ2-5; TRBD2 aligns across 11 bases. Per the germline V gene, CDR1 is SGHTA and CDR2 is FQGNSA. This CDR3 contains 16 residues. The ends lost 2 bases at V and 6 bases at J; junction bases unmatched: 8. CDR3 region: CASSLKTSGISQTQYF. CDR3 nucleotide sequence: TGTGCCAGCAGCTTAAAGACTAGCGGGATCTCTCAGACCCAGTACTTC. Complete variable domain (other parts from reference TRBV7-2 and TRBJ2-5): GAGVSQSPSNKVTEKGKDVELRCDPISGHTALYWYRQSLGQGLEFLIYFQGNSAPDKSGLPSDRFSAERTGGSVSTLTIQRTQQEDSAVYLCASSLKTSGISQTQYFGPGTRLLVL.